This TCR beta chain derives from a study of molecular identifiers for immune sequencing clone quantification. Study-wide context: In replicates, RNA from 20,000 or 100,000 naive CD8 cells was split five ways, four sequenced.

TCRdb re-analysed the PCR reads in MiXCR, keeping a single row per CDR3 protein. The table records approximately 60,000 distinct CDR3 sequences, around a fifth of them present only once. Naive CD8 T cells were picked out by sorting for CD8+CD4-CCR7+CD45RA+. This clonotype was seen a handful of times. The antigen is not known. Germline lookup yields CDR1 SEHNR and CDR2 FQNEAQ (reference sequence). Trimming left V 3 bases short and J 12 bases short, with 12 bases between. This CDR3 contains 12 residues. Study conclusions and caveats: Molecules of identical TCR sharing a barcode could underestimate highly expanded clone sizes.

This chain connects TRBV7-9 to TRBJ2-1, with D possibly matching TRBD1 (5 bases). This clonotype was obtained from a human donor in good health. Some libraries in this study had Jurkat cell RNA spiked in. The specimen was naive CD8+ T cells from blood, with Jurkat cell RNA spiked in. Indicated subset: FACS-sorted CD8+CD4-CCR7+CD45RA+ naive T cells. The CDR3 loop reads CASSFEGDRQFF. The CDR3 nucleotides read TGTGCCAGCAGCTTTGAAGGGGATCGGCAGTTCTTC.